This T cell receptor (beta chain) was captured in a study of T cell responses to AZD1222 COVID-19 vaccine. As regards this clone: The antigen remains undetermined.

This CDR3 has 14 amino acids. Germline lookup yields CDR1 SGHTA and CDR2 FQGNSA. V lost 2 bases and J 0 bases, leaving 7 bases between the germline ends. Libraries were prepared by immunoSEQ multiplex PCR; TCRdb keeps only in-frame clonotypes and omits some of them. The sample carries 120,000 to 150,000 clones, 92% recorded once. Both about-4-week and about-12-week second-dose recipients were combined. Regarding the study as a whole: Dominant CD4 TCR responses targeted spike regions 160-218 and 743-854. Possibly, clonal diversity was underestimated; donors were largely white British and included more females. No repertoire was sampled before or during the peak T cell response, only after it.

This material consisted of peripheral blood, taken 28 days after the second AZD1222 dose. The rearrangement joins TRBV7-2 to TRBJ1-1; the D is unclear. This sequence was found in an adult who received the AZD1222 COVID-19 vaccine. This CDR3 is CASSLLGLNTEAFF. Here the CDR3 DNA reads TGTGCCAGCAGCTTATTAGGGTTGAACACTGAAGCTTTCTTT.